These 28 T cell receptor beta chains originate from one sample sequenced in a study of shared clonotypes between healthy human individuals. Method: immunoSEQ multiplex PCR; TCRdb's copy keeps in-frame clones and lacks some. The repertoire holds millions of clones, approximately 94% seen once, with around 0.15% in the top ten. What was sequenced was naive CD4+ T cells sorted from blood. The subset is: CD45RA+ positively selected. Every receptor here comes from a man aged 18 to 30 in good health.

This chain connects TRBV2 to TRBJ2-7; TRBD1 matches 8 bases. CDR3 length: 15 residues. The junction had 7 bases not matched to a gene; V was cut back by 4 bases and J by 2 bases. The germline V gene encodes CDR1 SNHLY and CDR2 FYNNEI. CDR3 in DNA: TGTGCCAGCAGTGCTGACAGGGGAGGAACCTACGAGCAGTACTTC. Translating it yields CASSADRGGTYEQYF.

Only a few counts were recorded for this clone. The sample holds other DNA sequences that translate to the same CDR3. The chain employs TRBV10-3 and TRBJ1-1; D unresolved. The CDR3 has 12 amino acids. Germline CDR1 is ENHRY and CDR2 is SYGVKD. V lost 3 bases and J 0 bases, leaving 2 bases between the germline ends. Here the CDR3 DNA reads TGTGCCATCAGTGAATTGAACACTGAAGCTTTCTTT. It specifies CAISELNTEAFF.

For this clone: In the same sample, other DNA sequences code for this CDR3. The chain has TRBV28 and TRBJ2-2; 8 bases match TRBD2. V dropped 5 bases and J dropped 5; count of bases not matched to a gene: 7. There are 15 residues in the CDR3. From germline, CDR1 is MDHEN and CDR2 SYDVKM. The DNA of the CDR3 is TGTGCCAGCAGTAGCGGGGGTGCGGGGACCGGGGAGCTGTTTTTT. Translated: CASSSGGAGTGELFF. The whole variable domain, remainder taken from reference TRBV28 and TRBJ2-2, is DVKVTQSSRYLVKRTGEKVFLECVQDMDHENMFWYRQDPGLGLRLIYFSYDVKMKEKGDIPEGYSVSREKKERFSLILESASTNQTSMYLCASSSGGAGTGELFFGEGSRLTVL.

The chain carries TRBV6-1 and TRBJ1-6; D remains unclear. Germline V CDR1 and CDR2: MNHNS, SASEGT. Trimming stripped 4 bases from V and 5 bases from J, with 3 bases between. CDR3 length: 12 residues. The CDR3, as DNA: TGTGCCAGCAGTGCGGATAATTCACCCCTCCACTTT. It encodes CASSADNSPLHF.

CDR3 sequence reads: CASSLAVGGNQPQHF. Here the CDR3 DNA reads TGTGCCAGCAGCTTAGCGGTCGGGGGCAATCAGCCCCAGCATTTT. This chain links TRBV7-2 with TRBJ1-5; D ambiguous. CDR3 length equals 15 residues. V lost 0 bases to trimming and J lost 2 bases, with 8 bases between them. Germline lookup yields CDR1 SGHTA and CDR2 FQGNSA.

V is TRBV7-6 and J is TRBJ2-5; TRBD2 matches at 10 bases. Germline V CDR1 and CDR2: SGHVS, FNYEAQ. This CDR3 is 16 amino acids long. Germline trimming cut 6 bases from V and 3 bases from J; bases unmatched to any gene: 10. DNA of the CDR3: TGTGCCAGCAGTCCCTTTACTAGCGGGACTAAAGAGACCCAGTACTTC. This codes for CASSPFTSGTKETQYF. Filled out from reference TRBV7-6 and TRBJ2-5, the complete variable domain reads GAGVSQSPRYKVTKRGQDVALRCDPISGHVSLYWYRQALGQGPEFLTYFNYEAQQDKSGLPNDRFSAERPEGSISTLTIQRTEQRDSAMYRCASSPFTSGTKETQYFGPGTRLLVL.

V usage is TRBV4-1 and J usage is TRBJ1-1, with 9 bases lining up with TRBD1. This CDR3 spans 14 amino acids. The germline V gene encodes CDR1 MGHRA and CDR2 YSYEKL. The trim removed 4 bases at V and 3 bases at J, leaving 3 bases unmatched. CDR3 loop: CASSRWTGDTEAFF. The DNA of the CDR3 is TGCGCCAGCAGCCGGTGGACAGGGGACACTGAAGCTTTCTTT.

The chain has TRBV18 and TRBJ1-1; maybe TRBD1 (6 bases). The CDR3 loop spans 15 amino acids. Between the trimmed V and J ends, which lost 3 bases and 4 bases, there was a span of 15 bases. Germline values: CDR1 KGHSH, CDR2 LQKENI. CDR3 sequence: CASSPLGRGSTEAFF. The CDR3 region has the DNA TGTGCCAGCTCACCGTTAGGCAGGGGTTCCACTGAAGCTTTCTTT.

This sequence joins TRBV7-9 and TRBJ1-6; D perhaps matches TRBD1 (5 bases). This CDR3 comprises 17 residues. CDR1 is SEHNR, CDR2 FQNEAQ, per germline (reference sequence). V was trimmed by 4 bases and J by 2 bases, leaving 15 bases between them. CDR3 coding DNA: TGTGCCAGCAGCTCCGCCTCAGGGAATGCCTATAATTCACCCCTCCACTTT. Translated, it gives CASSSASGNAYNSPLHF.

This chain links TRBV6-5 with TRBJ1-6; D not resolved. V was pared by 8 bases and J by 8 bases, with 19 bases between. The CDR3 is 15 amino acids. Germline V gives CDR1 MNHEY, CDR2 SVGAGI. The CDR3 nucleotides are TGTGCCAGCTCGACTACCGCCCCGTGGGATTCACCCCTCCACTTT. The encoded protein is CASSTTAPWDSPLHF.

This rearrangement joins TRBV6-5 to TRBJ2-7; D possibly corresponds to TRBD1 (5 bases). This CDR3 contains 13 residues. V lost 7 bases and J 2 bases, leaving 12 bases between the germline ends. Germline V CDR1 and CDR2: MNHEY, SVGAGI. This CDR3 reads CASTDTNTYEQYF. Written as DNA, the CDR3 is TGTGCCAGCACGGACACAAATACCTACGAGCAGTACTTC.

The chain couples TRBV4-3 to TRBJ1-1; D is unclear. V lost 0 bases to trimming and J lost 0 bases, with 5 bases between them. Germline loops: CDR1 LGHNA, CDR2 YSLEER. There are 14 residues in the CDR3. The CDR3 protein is CASSQDRLNTEAFF. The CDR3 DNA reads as TGCGCCAGCAGCCAAGATAGGCTGAACACTGAAGCTTTCTTT.

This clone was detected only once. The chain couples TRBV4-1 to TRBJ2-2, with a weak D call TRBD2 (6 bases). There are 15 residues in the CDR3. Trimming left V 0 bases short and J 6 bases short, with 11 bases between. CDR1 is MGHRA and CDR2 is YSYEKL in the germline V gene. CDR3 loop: CASSQDRGTPGELFF. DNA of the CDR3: TGCGCCAGCAGCCAAGATCGGGGGACCCCCGGGGAGCTGTTTTTT.

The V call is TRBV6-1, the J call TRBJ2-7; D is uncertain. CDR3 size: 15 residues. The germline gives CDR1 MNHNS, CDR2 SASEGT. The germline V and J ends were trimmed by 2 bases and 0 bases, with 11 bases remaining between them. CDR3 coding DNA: TGTGCCAGCAGTGAATACCGGTCCTACTCCTACGAGCAGTACTTC. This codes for CASSEYRSYSYEQYF.

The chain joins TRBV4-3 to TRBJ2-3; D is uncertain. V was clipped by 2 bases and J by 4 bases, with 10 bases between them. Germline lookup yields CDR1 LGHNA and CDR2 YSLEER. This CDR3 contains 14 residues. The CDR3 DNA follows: TGCGCCAGCAGCCAAAAGTCGGGCCCAGATACGCAGTATTTT. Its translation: CASSQKSGPDTQYF.

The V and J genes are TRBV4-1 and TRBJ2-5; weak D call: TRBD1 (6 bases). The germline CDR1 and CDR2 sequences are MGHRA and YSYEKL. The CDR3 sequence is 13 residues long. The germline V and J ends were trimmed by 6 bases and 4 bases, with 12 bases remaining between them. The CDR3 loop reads CASSIQGTETQYF. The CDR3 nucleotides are TGCGCCAGCAGTATACAGGGAACAGAGACCCAGTACTTC.

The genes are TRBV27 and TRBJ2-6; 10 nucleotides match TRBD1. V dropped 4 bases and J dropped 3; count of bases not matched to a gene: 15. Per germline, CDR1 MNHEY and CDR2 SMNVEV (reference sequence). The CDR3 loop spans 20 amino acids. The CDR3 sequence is CASSSPTSTGGAFGANVLTF. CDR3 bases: TGTGCCAGCAGTTCCCCCACCTCGACAGGGGGCGCCTTTGGGGCCAACGTCCTGACTTTC.

DNA for the CDR3: TGTGCCAGCTCACCGGCCGGGATCTCGTATAATTCACCCCTCCACTTT. This gives the protein CASSPAGISYNSPLHF. The chain couples TRBV18 to TRBJ1-6; the D is unclear. CDR3 length equals 16 residues. CDR1 KGHSH and CDR2 LQKENI come from the germline V gene. The germline V and J ends were trimmed by 3 bases and 4 bases, with 13 bases remaining between them.

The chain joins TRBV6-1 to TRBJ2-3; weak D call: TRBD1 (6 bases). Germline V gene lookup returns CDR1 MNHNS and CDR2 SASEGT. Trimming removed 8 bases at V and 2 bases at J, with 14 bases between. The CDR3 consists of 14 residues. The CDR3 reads CASGLQGFTDTQYF. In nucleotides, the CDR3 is TGTGCCAGCGGATTACAGGGCTTCACAGATACGCAGTATTTT.

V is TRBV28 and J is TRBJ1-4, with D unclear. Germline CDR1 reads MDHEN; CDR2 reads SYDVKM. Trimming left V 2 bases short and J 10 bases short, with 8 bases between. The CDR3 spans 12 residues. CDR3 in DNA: TGTGCCAGCAGTTTACCCGGCGCAAAACTGTTTTTT. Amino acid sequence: CASSLPGAKLFF.

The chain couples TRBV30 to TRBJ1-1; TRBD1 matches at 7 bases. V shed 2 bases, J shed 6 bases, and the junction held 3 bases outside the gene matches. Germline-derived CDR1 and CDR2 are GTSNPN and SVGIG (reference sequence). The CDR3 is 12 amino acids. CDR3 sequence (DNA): TGTGCCTGGAGTTTAGGGGGCCCTGAAGCTTTCTTT. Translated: CAWSLGGPEAFF.

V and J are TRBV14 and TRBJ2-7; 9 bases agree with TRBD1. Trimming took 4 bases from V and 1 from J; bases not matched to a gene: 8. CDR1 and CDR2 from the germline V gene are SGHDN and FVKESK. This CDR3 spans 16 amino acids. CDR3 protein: CASSLRRGTGSYEQYF. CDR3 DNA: TGTGCCAGCAGCCTTAGAAGAGGGACAGGGTCCTACGAGCAGTACTTC.

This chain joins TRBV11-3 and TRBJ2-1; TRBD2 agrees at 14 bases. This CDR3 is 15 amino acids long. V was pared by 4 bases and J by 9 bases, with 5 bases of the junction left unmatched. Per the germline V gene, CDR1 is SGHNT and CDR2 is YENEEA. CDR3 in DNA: TGTGCCAGCAGCTATGGACTAGCGGGGGGTGGTGAGCAGTTCTTC. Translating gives CASSYGLAGGGEQFF.

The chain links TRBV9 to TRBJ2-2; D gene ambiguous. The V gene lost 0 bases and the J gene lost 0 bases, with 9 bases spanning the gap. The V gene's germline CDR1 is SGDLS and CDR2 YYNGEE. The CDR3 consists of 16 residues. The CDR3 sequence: CASSVGTDPNTGELFF. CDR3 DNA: TGTGCCAGCAGCGTAGGTACAGACCCGAACACCGGGGAGCTGTTTTTT.

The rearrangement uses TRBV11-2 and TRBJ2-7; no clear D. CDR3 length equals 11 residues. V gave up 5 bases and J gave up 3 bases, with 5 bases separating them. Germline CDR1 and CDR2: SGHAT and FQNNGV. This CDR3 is CASSVVYEQYF. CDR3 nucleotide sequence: TGTGCCAGCAGCGTCGTCTACGAGCAGTACTTC.

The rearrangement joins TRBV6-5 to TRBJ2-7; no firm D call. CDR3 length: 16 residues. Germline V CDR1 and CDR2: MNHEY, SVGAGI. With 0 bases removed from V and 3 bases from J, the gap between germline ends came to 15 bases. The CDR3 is CASSYSYDRPGYEQYF. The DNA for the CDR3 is TGTGCCAGCAGTTACTCGTACGACCGGCCAGGCTACGAGCAGTACTTC.

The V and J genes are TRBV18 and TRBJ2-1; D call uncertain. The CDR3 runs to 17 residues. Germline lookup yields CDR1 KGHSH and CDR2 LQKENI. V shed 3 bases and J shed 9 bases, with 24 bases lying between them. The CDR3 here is CASSPLEVGLSQVEQFF. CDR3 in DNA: TGTGCCAGCTCACCCCTCGAGGTCGGGCTCTCCCAGGTTGAGCAGTTCTTC.

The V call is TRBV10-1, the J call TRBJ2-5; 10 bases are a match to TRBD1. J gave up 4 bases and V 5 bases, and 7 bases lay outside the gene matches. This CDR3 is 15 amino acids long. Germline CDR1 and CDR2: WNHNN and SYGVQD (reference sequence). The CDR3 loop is CASSPGQGVLETQYF. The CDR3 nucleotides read TGCGCCAGCAGTCCCGGACAGGGGGTACTAGAGACCCAGTACTTC.